This T cell receptor beta chain was captured by sequencing in a study of T cells in tuberculosis. This sample's time point: new active TB diagnosis, blood taken before or within 7 days of starting treatment. Each patient had positive sputum smear microscopy and/or positive culture. TCRdb's table, derived via immunoSEQ multiplex PCR, lists solely in-frame clones and lacks some. The table lists fewer than 40,000 clones, roughly 88% of them singletons. The source material was PBMCs, sampled at tuberculosis diagnosis. The TCR originated in an adult with tuberculosis.

CDR3 coding DNA: TGTGCCAGCAGCGGACAGGGGGCGAGTCAGCCCCAGCATTTT. It translates to CASSGQGASQPQHF. The chain carries TRBV9 and TRBJ1-5, with 10 bases that match TRBD1. CDR3 length: 14 amino acids. The germline V gene encodes CDR1 SGDLS and CDR2 YYNGEE. The junction had 3 bases not matched to a gene; V was cut back by 3 bases and J by 6 bases.